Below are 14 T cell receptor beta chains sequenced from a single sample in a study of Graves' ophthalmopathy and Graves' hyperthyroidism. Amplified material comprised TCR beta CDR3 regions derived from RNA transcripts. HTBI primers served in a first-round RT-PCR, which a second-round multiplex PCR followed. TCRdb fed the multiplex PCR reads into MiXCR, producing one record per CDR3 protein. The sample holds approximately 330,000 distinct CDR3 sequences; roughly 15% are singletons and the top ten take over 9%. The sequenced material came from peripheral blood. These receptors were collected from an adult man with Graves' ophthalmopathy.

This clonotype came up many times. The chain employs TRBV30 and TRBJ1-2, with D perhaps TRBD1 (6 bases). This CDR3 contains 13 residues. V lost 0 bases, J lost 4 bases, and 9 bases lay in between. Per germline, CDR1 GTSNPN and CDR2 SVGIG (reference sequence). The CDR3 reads CAWSVQDSYGYTF. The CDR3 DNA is TGTGCCTGGAGTGTACAGGACAGCTATGGCTACACCTTC.

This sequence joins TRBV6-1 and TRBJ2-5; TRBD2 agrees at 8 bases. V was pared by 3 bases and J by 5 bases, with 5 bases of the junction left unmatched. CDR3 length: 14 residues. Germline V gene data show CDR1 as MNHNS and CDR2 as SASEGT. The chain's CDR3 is CASSESGSDETQYF. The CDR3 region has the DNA TGTGCCAGCAGTGAGAGCGGGAGCGACGAGACCCAGTACTTC.

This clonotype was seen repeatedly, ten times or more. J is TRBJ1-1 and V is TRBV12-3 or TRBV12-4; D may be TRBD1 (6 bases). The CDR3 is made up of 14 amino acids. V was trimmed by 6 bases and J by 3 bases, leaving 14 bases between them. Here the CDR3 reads CASRHRELHTEAFF. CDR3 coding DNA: TGTGCCAGCAGACACAGGGAACTACACACTGAAGCTTTCTTT.

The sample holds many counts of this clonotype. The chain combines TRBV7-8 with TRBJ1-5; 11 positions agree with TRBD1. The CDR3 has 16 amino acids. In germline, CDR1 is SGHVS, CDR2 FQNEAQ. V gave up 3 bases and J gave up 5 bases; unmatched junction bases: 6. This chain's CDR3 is CASSFLGQGVDQPQHF. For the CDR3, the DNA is TGTGCCAGCAGCTTCTTGGGACAGGGGGTGGATCAGCCCCAGCATTTT.

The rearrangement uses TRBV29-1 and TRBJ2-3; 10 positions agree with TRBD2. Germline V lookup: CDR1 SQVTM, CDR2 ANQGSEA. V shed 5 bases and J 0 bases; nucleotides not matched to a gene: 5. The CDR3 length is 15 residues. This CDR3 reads CSVKGLASSTDTQYF. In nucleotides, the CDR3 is TGCAGCGTTAAGGGACTAGCGTCTAGCACAGATACGCAGTATTTT.

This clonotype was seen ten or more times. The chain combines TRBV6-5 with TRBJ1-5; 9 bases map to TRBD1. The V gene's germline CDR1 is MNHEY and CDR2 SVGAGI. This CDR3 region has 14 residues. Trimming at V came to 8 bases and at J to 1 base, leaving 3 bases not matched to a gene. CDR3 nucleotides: TGTGCCAGCCTTGACAGGGGGAGCAATCAGCCCCAGCATTTT. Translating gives CASLDRGSNQPQHF.

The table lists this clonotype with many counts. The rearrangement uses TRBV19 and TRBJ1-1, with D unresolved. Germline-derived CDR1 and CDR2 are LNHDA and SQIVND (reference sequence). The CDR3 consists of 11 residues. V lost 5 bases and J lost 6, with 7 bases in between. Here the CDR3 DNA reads TGTGCCAGTAGTGCAGTAGCTGAAGCTTTCTTT. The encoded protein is CASSAVAEAFF.

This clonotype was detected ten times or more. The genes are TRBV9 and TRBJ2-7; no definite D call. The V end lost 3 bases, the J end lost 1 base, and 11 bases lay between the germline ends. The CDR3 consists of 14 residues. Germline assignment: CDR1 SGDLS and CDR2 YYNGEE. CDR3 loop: CASSASGRSYEQYF. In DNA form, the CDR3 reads TGTGCCAGCAGCGCCAGTGGCAGGTCCTACGAGCAGTACTTC.

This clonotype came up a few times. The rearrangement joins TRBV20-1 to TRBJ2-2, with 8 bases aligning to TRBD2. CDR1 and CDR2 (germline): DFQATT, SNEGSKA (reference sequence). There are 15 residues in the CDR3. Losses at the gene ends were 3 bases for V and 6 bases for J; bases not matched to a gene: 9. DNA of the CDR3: TGCAGTGCTAGCCCCAGCGGGGGCTGGGCCGGGGAGCTGTTTTTT. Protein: CSASPSGGWAGELFF.

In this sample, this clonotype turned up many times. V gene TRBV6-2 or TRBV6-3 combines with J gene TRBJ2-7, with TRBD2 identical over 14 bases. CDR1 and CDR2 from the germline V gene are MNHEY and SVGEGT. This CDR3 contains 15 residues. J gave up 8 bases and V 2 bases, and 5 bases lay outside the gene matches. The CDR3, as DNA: TGTGCCAGCAGTTACGGGACTAGCGGGAGTTCAAAGCAGTACTTC. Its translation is CASSYGTSGSSKQYF.

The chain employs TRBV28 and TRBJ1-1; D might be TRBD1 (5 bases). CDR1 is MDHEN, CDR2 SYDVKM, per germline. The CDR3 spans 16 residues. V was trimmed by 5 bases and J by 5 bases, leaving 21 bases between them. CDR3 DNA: TGTGCCAGCAGTCCAAGTGTAGGGGCCGGTAAAACTGAAGCTTTCTTT. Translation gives CASSPSVGAGKTEAFF.

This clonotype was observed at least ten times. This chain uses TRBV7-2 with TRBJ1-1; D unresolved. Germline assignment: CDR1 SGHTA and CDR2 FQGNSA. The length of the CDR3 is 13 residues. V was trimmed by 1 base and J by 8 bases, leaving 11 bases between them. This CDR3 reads CASSLVQRGEAFF. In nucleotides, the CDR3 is TGTGCCAGCAGCTTAGTGCAGAGAGGAGAAGCTTTCTTT.

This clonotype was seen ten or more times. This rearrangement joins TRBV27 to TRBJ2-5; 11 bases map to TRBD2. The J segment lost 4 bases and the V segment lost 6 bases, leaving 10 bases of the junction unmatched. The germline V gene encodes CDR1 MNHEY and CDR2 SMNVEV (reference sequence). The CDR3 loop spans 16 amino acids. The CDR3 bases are TGTGCCAGCAGATTCGAAGGACTAGCGGGTCCAGAGACCCAGTACTTC. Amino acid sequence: CASRFEGLAGPETQYF.

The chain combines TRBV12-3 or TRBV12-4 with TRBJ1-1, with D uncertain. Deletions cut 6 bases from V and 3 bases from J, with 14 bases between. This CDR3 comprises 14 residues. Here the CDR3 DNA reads TGTGCCAGCAGCAGGCCTTCGGTTTACACTGAAGCTTTCTTT. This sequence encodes CASSRPSVYTEAFF.